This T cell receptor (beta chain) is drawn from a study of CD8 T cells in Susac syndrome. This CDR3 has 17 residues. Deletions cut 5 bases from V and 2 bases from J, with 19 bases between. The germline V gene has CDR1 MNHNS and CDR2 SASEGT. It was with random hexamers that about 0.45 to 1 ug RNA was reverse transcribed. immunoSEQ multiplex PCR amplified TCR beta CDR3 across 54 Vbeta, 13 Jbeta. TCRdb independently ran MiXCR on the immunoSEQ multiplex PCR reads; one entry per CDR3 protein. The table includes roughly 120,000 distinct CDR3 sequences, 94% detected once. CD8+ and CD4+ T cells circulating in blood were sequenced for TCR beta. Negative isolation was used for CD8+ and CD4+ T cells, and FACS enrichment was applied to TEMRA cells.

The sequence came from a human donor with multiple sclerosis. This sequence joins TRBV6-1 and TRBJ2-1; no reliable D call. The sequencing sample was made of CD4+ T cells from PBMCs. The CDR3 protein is CASSPPTLGGTYNEQFF. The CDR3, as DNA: TGTGCCAGCAGTCCCCCCACTTTAGGCGGAACCTACAATGAGCAGTTCTTC.